These 13 T cell receptor beta chains came from one sample sequenced in a study of breast tumors, draining lymph nodes, adjacent tissues. TCRdb passed the multiplex PCR reads through MiXCR, listing each CDR3 protein once. The repertoire holds some 65,000 distinct CDR3 sequences, with around two fifths as singletons. The specimen was breast tumor tissue. Receptors were obtained from a female donor with breast cancer. Some clones in this sample may be carry-over from other donors' samples.

Ten or more counts support this clonotype. The V gene is TRBV19, the J gene TRBJ1-5; unclear D gene. Trimming removed 5 bases at V and 0 bases at J, with 11 bases between. The CDR3 is 15 amino acids. Per the germline V gene, CDR1 is LNHDA and CDR2 is SQIVND (reference sequence). Here the CDR3 reads CASSWSDHSNQPQHF. In nucleotides, the CDR3 is TGTGCCAGTAGTTGGTCGGACCATAGCAATCAGCCCCAGCATTTT.

This chain links TRBV19 with TRBJ1-2; no clear D. CDR1 is LNHDA, CDR2 SQIVND, per germline (reference sequence). The length of the CDR3 is 13 residues. V lost 0 bases and J 4 bases, leaving 6 bases between the germline ends. The CDR3 DNA sequence: TGTGCCAGTAGTATAGATAACAGCTATGGCTACACCTTC. Protein sequence: CASSIDNSYGYTF.

The chain couples TRBV20-1 to TRBJ2-3; a weak D match, TRBD2 (6 bases). The CDR3 extends over 15 amino acids. CDR1 and CDR2 from the germline V gene are DFQATT and SNEGSKA (reference sequence). V was cut by 8 bases and J by 2 bases, with 20 bases left in between. The CDR3 nucleotides read TGCAGTCAGACTAGAGGTTCCCTATCCACAGATACGCAGTATTTT. Amino acid sequence: CSQTRGSLSTDTQYF.

This clonotype was recorded at least ten times. This chain uses TRBV4-2 with TRBJ2-3; TRBD2 might be the D (6 bases). CDR1 is LGHNA and CDR2 is YNFKEQ in the germline V gene. This CDR3 spans 16 amino acids. The germline V and J ends were trimmed by 3 bases and 3 bases, with 16 bases remaining between them. The CDR3 DNA sequence: TGTGCCAGCAGCCATCCCAGGAGGAGGGCGACAGATACGCAGTATTTT. Protein product: CASSHPRRRATDTQYF.

This clonotype occurred many times. J is TRBJ2-7 and V is TRBV5-8; the D gene is possibly TRBD2 (6 bases). The CDR3 sequence is 14 residues long. Trimming cost V 6 bases and J 6 bases, with 19 bases left between them. The germline gives CDR1 SGHTS, CDR2 YDEGEE. The CDR3 sequence is CASTYLIAECEQYF. CDR3 nucleotides: TGTGCCAGCACCTATTTGATAGCGGAGTGCGAGCAGTACTTC.

By sample fraction, this clonotype is medium-sized (0.01 to 0.1%). This chain uses TRBV24-1 with TRBJ2-7; 8 positions match TRBD1. V lost 1 base to trimming and J lost 5 bases; unmatched junction nucleotides: 3. The CDR3 runs 14 residues. The germline V gene has CDR1 KGHDR and CDR2 SFDVKD. The CDR3 region is CATSDFGTGNEQYF. CDR3 coding DNA: TGTGCCACCAGTGATTTCGGGACAGGTAACGAGCAGTACTTC.

CDR3 DNA: TGTGCCAGCAGCTTGGCCGGGACAGGGGGCCATAATTCACCCCTCCACTTT. This translates into CASSLAGTGGHNSPLHF. V is TRBV11-3 and J is TRBJ1-6; 12 bases are a match to TRBD1. Per the germline V gene, CDR1 is SGHNT and CDR2 is YENEEA. With V trimmed by 3 bases and J by 5 bases, 5 bases remained unmatched. This CDR3 spans 17 amino acids.

The sample holds many counts of this clonotype. CDR3 DNA sequence: TGTGCCAGTAGTCAAACGGGACTCAGCACAGATACGCAGTATTTT. The encoded protein is CASSQTGLSTDTQYF. The rearrangement uses TRBV19 and TRBJ2-3, with a possible D match to TRBD2 (6 bases). V dropped 5 bases and J dropped 0 bases, with 12 bases sitting between them. The CDR3 extends over 15 amino acids. Germline V gene data show CDR1 as LNHDA and CDR2 as SQIVND (reference sequence).

This clonotype appeared many times. The CDR3 here is CASRHSGGLTDTQYF. The CDR3 DNA reads as TGTGCCAGTAGGCACAGCGGGGGCCTCACAGATACGCAGTATTTT. The chain carries TRBV19 and TRBJ2-3; 8 bases line up with TRBD2. Per the germline V gene, CDR1 is LNHDA and CDR2 is SQIVND (reference sequence). V was clipped by 6 bases and J by 2 bases; unmatched bases: 7. The CDR3 has 15 residues.

As regards this clonotype: A junction end diverges from the germline sequence, so it may reflect a read error. V is TRBV28 and J is TRBJ2-7; 7 bases fit TRBD1. Germline V gene lookup returns CDR1 MDHEN and CDR2 SYDVKM. The CDR3 is 14 residues long. The CDR3 protein is CASRGTVTSYGQYF. The DNA for the CDR3 is TGTGCCAGCAGGGGGACAGTGACTTCCTACGGGCAGTACTTC.

Comments on this clonotype: The junction differs from germline at one of its ends, possibly a read error. This sequence joins TRBV12-3 or TRBV12-4 and TRBJ1-4; D might be TRBD1 (6 bases). The CDR3 is 15 amino acids. The CDR3 bases are TGTGCTAGCACTACTCCGGGACACGCGGGTGAAAAACTGTTTTTT. It yields the protein CASTTPGHAGEKLFF.

The chain joins TRBV7-7 to TRBJ2-7, with 7 bases matching TRBD2. The germline gives CDR1 SSHAT, CDR2 FNYEAQ (reference sequence). This CDR3 is built from 14 residues. CDR3 residues: CASLPGLREREQYF. The CDR3 DNA follows: TGTGCTAGTCTGCCGGGACTACGGGAAAGGGAGCAGTACTTC.

The genes are TRBV6-5 and TRBJ2-5, with 7 bases fitting TRBD2. There are 17 residues in the CDR3. Unmatched junction bases numbered 14, after V lost 5 bases and J lost 2 bases. The germline V gene has CDR1 MNHEY and CDR2 SVGAGI. The CDR3 spells CASSDPLGQRGQETQYF. The DNA of the CDR3 is TGTGCCAGCAGTGACCCCTTGGGGCAGCGGGGACAAGAGACCCAGTACTTC.